One and the same sample provided the 11 T cell receptor beta chains below, sequenced in a study of cytomegalovirus exposure and HLA in healthy donors (dated by TCRdb to about 2017). The method was the immunoSEQ multiplex PCR assay. For the multiplex PCR, a mixture combining 60 forward primers for TCR Vbeta segments and 13 reverse primers for TCR Jbeta segments was used. What TCRdb holds here is the immuneACCESS table cut down to in-frame rearrangements. Part of the clones is not present; checked against another copy, under half of the missing clones reflect an unresolved V gene, and the others are unexplained. This sample gives 160,000 or so clones in total; about 80% of them show up just once. The ten largest clonotypes hold about 2.2% of the sample. The source material was PBMCs. The source of these receptors is a man aged 35 to 55 in good health and CMV-seronegative.

V usage is TRBV7-2 and J usage is TRBJ1-1; 9 nucleotides align to TRBD1. Trimming at V came to 6 bases and at J to 6 bases, leaving 5 bases not matched to a gene. This CDR3 has 13 residues. Per germline, CDR1 SGHTA and CDR2 FQGNSA. In DNA, the CDR3 is TGTGCCAGCAGTCTCGACAGGGGGGCTGAAGCTTTCTTT. It translates to CASSLDRGAEAFF.

This chain uses TRBV15 with TRBJ1-1; D not resolved. The CDR3 spans 12 residues. V was cut by 1 base and J by 8 bases, with 8 bases left in between. The germline CDR1 and CDR2 sequences are LNHNV and YYDKDF (reference sequence). The CDR3 protein is CATSRVGSEAFF. The CDR3 region has the DNA TGTGCCACCAGCAGAGTGGGCAGCGAAGCTTTCTTT.

The chain carries TRBV28 and TRBJ2-3; TRBD1 might be the D (6 bases). This CDR3 has 15 residues. The V and J ends lost 1 base and 2 bases respectively, with 10 bases between them. Germline-derived CDR1 and CDR2 are MDHEN and SYDVKM. Written as DNA, the CDR3 is TGTGCCAGCAGTTTATCGAGGGACAACACAGATACGCAGTATTTT. Residues: CASSLSRDNTDTQYF.

The gene calls are TRBV5-4 and TRBJ2-2; TRBD1 matches 8 bases. This CDR3 is built from 15 residues. CDR1 SGHNT and CDR2 YYREEE come from the germline V gene (reference sequence). V shed 0 bases, J shed 7 bases, and the junction held 5 bases outside the gene matches. In DNA, the CDR3 is TGTGCCAGCAGCTTGGCAGGGGGCAGAGACGGGGAGCTGTTTTTT. It translates to CASSLAGGRDGELFF.

This clone showed up just a few times. V is TRBV28 and J is TRBJ2-5; 8 bases are a match to TRBD1. Germline loops: CDR1 MDHEN, CDR2 SYDVKM. The CDR3 length is 16 residues. J gave up 3 bases and V 9 bases, and 15 bases lay outside the gene matches. This chain's CDR3 is CASGKTGATQKETQYF. The CDR3, as DNA: TGTGCCAGTGGGAAGACAGGGGCTACCCAAAAAGAGACCCAGTACTTC.

The chain recombines TRBV11-2 with TRBJ1-1; D perhaps matches TRBD1 (5 bases). Germline loops: CDR1 SGHAT, CDR2 FQNNGV. This CDR3 spans 18 amino acids. The V end lost 5 bases, the J end lost 5 bases, and 27 bases lay between the germline ends. The CDR3 spells CASSIYPRTRIPKTEAFF. Written as DNA, the CDR3 is TGTGCCAGCAGCATTTACCCTCGGACACGGATCCCGAAGACTGAAGCTTTCTTT. The complete variable domain, with remaining parts taken from reference TRBV11-2 and TRBJ1-1, reads EAGVAQSPRYKIIEKRQSVAFWCNPISGHATLYWYQQILGQGPKLLIQFQNNGVVDDSQLPKDRFSAERLKGVDSTLKIQPAKLEDSAVYLCASSIYPRTRIPKTEAFFGQGTRLTVV.

The gene calls are TRBV4-2 and TRBJ2-7; perhaps TRBD1 as D (5 bases). The CDR3 length is 14 residues. Per the germline V gene, CDR1 is LGHNA and CDR2 is YNFKEQ. V lost 2 bases to trimming and J lost 6 bases, with 14 bases between them. CDR3 protein: CASSQLFRVGEQYF. In DNA, the CDR3 is TGTGCCAGCAGCCAACTTTTCAGGGTAGGCGAGCAGTACTTC.

This clone was counted between two and nine times. One end of the junction varies from germline; a read error may be responsible. The chain is built from TRBV27 and TRBJ2-6, with 9 positions matching TRBD1. Per germline, CDR1 MNHEY and CDR2 SMNVEV (reference sequence). CDR3 length: 18 amino acids. CDR3 bases: TGTGCCAGCAGCTCCCGGCCGGGACAGGGCTCTGGGGCCAACGGCCTGACTTTC. Translating gives CASSSRPGQGSGANGLTF.

This rearrangement joins TRBV12-5 to TRBJ1-2, with 11 positions matching TRBD1. Germline CDR1 LGHNT, CDR2 FRNRAP. The CDR3 consists of 20 residues. V was clipped by 0 bases and J by 3 bases; unmatched bases: 15. CDR3 sequence (DNA): TGTGCTAGTGGTTTGGTAGGGAGATGGACAGGGGGCCAGTCACACTATGGCTACACCTTC. It yields the protein CASGLVGRWTGGQSHYGYTF.

This clone turned up a few times. V gene TRBV18 combines with J gene TRBJ2-5, with 14 bases aligning to TRBD2. The CDR3 is made up of 16 amino acids. Germline CDR1 is KGHSH and CDR2 is LQKENI. The V and J ends lost 4 bases and 2 bases, in that order; junction bases with no gene match: 3. Here the CDR3 DNA reads TGTGCCAGCTCACAGGGACTAGCGGGAGCACAAGAGACCCAGTACTTC. Amino acid sequence: CASSQGLAGAQETQYF.

This clone appeared a single time. The chain links TRBV28 to TRBJ2-6; the D gene is possibly TRBD1 (6 bases). V was cut by 6 bases and J by 2 bases, with 11 bases left in between. This CDR3 spans 15 amino acids. Germline V gene sequence: CDR1 MDHEN, CDR2 SYDVKM. The CDR3 sequence: CASSLQGTGANVLTF. DNA for the CDR3: TGTGCCAGCAGCCTACAGGGTACTGGGGCCAACGTCCTGACTTTC.